Below, 29 T cell receptor beta chains from the same sample are listed, as sequenced in a study of T-cell memory formation after mild COVID-19. TCRdb independently ran MiXCR on the 5' RACE reads; one entry per CDR3 protein. The sample has roughly 370,000 distinct CDR3 sequences, around a sixth seen once; the top ten hold roughly 21%. Sequencing was carried out using PBMCs or a T cell subset sorted from them (not recorded which). The receptors were gathered from a man in his late teens or twenties who had mild COVID-19 (a few samples of this study predate the infection). Cell type and time point are not known.

This sequence joins TRBV10-3 and TRBJ2-2; the match to TRBD2 covers 8 bases. V was pared by 11 bases and J by 6 bases, with 8 bases of the junction left unmatched. The CDR3 covers 13 residues. The germline gives CDR1 ENHRY, CDR2 SYGVKD. CDR3 sequence (DNA): TGTGCCGCGTCCCGCGGGGGGCCCGGGGAGCTGTTTTTT. Amino acid sequence: CAASRGGPGELFF.

This chain uses TRBV9 with TRBJ2-5; 8 positions match TRBD2. V shed 4 bases and J 0 bases; nucleotides not matched to a gene: 5. Germline CDR1 is SGDLS and CDR2 is YYNGEE. The CDR3 runs 15 residues. The CDR3 here is CASSRGGLYQETQYF. Written as DNA, the CDR3 is TGTGCCAGCAGCCGCGGGGGGCTGTACCAAGAGACCCAGTACTTC.

A remark on this clonotype: This may stem from a read error, because a much larger clone lies one nucleotide away. V usage is TRBV7-3 and J usage is TRBJ2-3; 10 nucleotides align to TRBD2. V trimming: 3 bases; J trimming: 7 bases; junction bases outside the gene matches: 4. Per the germline V gene, CDR1 is SGHTA and CDR2 is FQGTGA. This CDR3 comprises 14 residues. The CDR3 sequence: CASSFTSGANTQYF. The CDR3 coding sequence is TGTGCCAGCAGCTTCACTAGCGGGGCCAATACGCAGTATTTT.

The J gene is TRBJ1-6, the V gene TRBV12-3 or TRBV12-4; TRBD1 agrees at 9 bases. This CDR3 is built from 15 residues. After removal of 8 bases from V and 6 bases from J, the junction contained 8 bases not matched to a gene. The CDR3 DNA sequence: TGTGCCAGCGGCCTACAGGGGGCGGGTAATTCACCCCTCCACTTT. Its protein is CASGLQGAGNSPLHF.

The rearrangement links TRBV12-3 or TRBV12-4 to TRBJ2-3; the D is unclear. V lost 1 base to trimming and J lost 2 bases, with 10 bases between them. This CDR3 has 15 amino acids. CDR3 sequence reads: CASSLGRLNTDTQYF. CDR3 DNA sequence: TGTGCCAGCAGTTTAGGCCGGCTGAACACAGATACGCAGTATTTT.

The rearrangement links TRBV9 to TRBJ2-3; no reliable D call. The length of the CDR3 is 14 residues. The germline CDR1 and CDR2 sequences are SGDLS and YYNGEE. Trimming removed 0 bases at V and 3 bases at J, with 8 bases between. CDR3 amino acids: CASSVAAGTDTQYF. In nucleotides, the CDR3 is TGTGCCAGCAGCGTAGCTGCCGGGACAGATACGCAGTATTTT.

This clonotype was seen more than once but under ten times. The chain recombines TRBV5-1 with TRBJ1-5; D gene uncertain. The CDR3 consists of 14 residues. Trimming left V 2 bases short and J 4 bases short, with 10 bases between. Germline V gene sequence: CDR1 SGHRS, CDR2 YFSETQ. The CDR3 coding sequence is TGCGCCAGCAGCTTCGATAATCCAAATCAGCCCCAGCATTTT. This codes for CASSFDNPNQPQHF.

This clonotype was picked up a small number of times. The CDR3 DNA follows: TGTGCCAGCAGCCCAAATCAGGGGGAGTCGTACAATGAGCAGTTCTTC. The encoded protein is CASSPNQGESYNEQFF. The gene calls are TRBV11-2 and TRBJ2-1, with TRBD1 matching over 7 bases. The V segment lost 5 bases and the J segment 4 bases; nucleotides outside the gene matches: 11. The CDR3 loop spans 16 amino acids. Germline V CDR1 and CDR2: SGHAT, FQNNGV.

This chain joins TRBV15 and TRBJ2-5; D remains ambiguous. Trimming stripped 4 bases from V and 0 bases from J, with 6 bases between. The CDR3 consists of 13 residues. Germline CDR1 reads LNHNV; CDR2 reads YYDKDF (reference sequence). CDR3 sequence (DNA): TGTGCCACCAGCACTCGACACCAAGAGACCCAGTACTTC. Its protein product is CATSTRHQETQYF.

The genes are TRBV4-2 and TRBJ1-2, with TRBD1 as a possible D gene (5 bases). CDR3 length: 16 amino acids. Germline CDR1 is LGHNA and CDR2 is YNFKEQ. V was pared by 4 bases and J by 4 bases, with 19 bases between. The CDR3 nucleotides are TGTGCCAGCAGCCGCGAGGGGTCCACGGAATTCTATGGCTACACCTTC. Its translation: CASSREGSTEFYGYTF.

In its sample, this clonotype was seen a few times. This sequence joins TRBV7-9 and TRBJ2-5; 13 bases align to TRBD2. V shed 5 bases, J shed 5 bases, and the junction held 8 bases outside the gene matches. Germline CDR1 is SEHNR and CDR2 is FQNEAQ (reference sequence). This CDR3 comprises 16 residues. The CDR3 here is CASSTRLAGGSETQYF. CDR3 DNA sequence: TGTGCCAGCAGCACCCGACTAGCGGGGGGTTCTGAGACCCAGTACTTC.

V is TRBV29-1 and J is TRBJ2-2, with D perhaps TRBD2 (5 bases). Germline-derived CDR1 and CDR2 are SQVTM and ANQGSEA. CDR3 size: 14 residues. V lost 2 bases and J 2 bases, leaving 9 bases between the germline ends. The DNA for the CDR3 is TGCAGCGTTGAACGACGGGGTAACACCGGGGAGCTGTTTTTT. Amino acid sequence: CSVERRGNTGELFF.

This clonotype turned up a few times. V and J are TRBV20-1 and TRBJ2-7; 8 bases are a match to TRBD2. The junction had 3 bases not matched to a gene; V was cut back by 0 bases and J by 2 bases. This CDR3 is 14 amino acids long. The germline V gene encodes CDR1 DFQATT and CDR2 SNEGSKA (reference sequence). The CDR3 sequence is CSARDPGGAYEQYF. CDR3 DNA sequence: TGCAGTGCTAGAGATCCGGGGGGGGCCTACGAGCAGTACTTC.

The rearrangement joins TRBV2 to TRBJ2-7; a possible D gene is TRBD1 (5 bases). Germline CDR1 is SNHLY and CDR2 is FYNNEI. V was shortened by 5 bases and J by 7 bases, with 12 bases between the two germline ends. The CDR3 extends over 12 amino acids. CDR3 sequence: CASSPGSGEQYV. DNA of the CDR3: TGTGCCAGCAGTCCAGGGTCCGGGGAGCAGTACGTC.

The chain links TRBV24-1 to TRBJ2-5, with D perhaps matching TRBD2 (5 bases). This CDR3 is built from 14 residues. V was trimmed by 2 bases and J by 4 bases, leaving 10 bases between them. CDR1 and CDR2 (germline): KGHDR, SFDVKD. In nucleotides, the CDR3 is TGTGCCACCAGTGATTCCGGGGTGCGAGAGACCCAGTACTTC. Protein product: CATSDSGVRETQYF.

The chain employs TRBV29-1 and TRBJ2-3; D remains unclear. Trimming took 4 bases from V and 0 from J, leaving 11 bases between them. Germline V CDR1 and CDR2: SQVTM, ANQGSEA. CDR3 length equals 14 residues. This CDR3 is CSVGHRASTDTQYF. CDR3 DNA: TGCAGCGTTGGTCATAGGGCCAGCACAGATACGCAGTATTTT.

The V gene is TRBV12-3 or TRBV12-4, the J gene TRBJ2-2; TRBD1 agrees at 10 bases. The CDR3 runs to 18 residues. V gave up 6 bases and J gave up 0 bases; unmatched junction bases: 10. The DNA for the CDR3 is TGTGCCAGCAGGGGGACGAGGACAGGGGGGCCGAACACCGGGGAGCTGTTTTTT. Translation: CASRGTRTGGPNTGELFF.

In this sample, this clonotype turned up many times. The V call is TRBV6-2 or TRBV6-3, the J call TRBJ2-2; 8 nucleotides agree with TRBD1. CDR3 length: 16 amino acids. CDR1 is MNHEY and CDR2 is SVGEGT in the germline V gene. J gave up 5 bases and V 4 bases, and 9 bases lay outside the gene matches. CDR3 sequence: CASSSEDRVGTGELFF. The CDR3 region has the DNA TGTGCCAGCAGTTCCGAGGACAGGGTGGGGACCGGGGAGCTGTTTTTT.

The V call is TRBV5-4, the J call TRBJ2-1; D unresolved. The V gene lost 4 bases and the J gene lost 16 bases, with 21 bases spanning the gap. The germline V gene has CDR1 SGHNT and CDR2 YYREEE (reference sequence). The CDR3 length is 13 residues. CDR3 protein: CASSPDLAYRFFF. CDR3 DNA sequence: TGTGCCAGCAGCCCTGACTTGGCGTACCGCTTTTTCTTC. The complete variable domain, with remaining parts taken from reference TRBV5-4 and TRBJ2-1, reads ETGVTQSPTHLIKTRGQQVTLRCSSQSGHNTVSWYQQALGQGPQFIFQYYREEENGRGNFPPRFSGLQFPNYSSELNVNALELDDSALYLCASSPDLAYRFFFGPGTRLTVL.

This clonotype was seen a handful of times. V usage is TRBV5-1 and J usage is TRBJ2-2, with 7 bases matching TRBD2. Germline V CDR1 and CDR2: SGHRS, YFSETQ. Trimming removed 7 bases from V and 4 bases from J; junction bases left unmatched: 10. The CDR3 is 15 amino acids. The CDR3 sequence: CASGSPPGGTGELFF. As DNA, the CDR3 is TGCGCCAGCGGGTCGCCGCCGGGGGGCACCGGGGAGCTGTTTTTT.

The sample holds a few counts of this clonotype. This chain joins TRBV6-2 or TRBV6-3 and TRBJ2-6, with TRBD1 matching 8 bases. This CDR3 contains 17 residues. The germline V gene encodes CDR1 MNHEY and CDR2 SVGEGT. The J segment lost 4 bases and the V segment lost 5 bases, leaving 10 bases of the junction unmatched. The DNA of the CDR3 is TGTGCCAGCAGTACCAGGGACAGGCTGGGAGGGGCCAACGTCCTGACTTTC. This encodes CASSTRDRLGGANVLTF.

This clonotype was seen repeatedly, ten times or more. This chain connects TRBV11-2 to TRBJ2-5; unclear D gene. The CDR3 spans 13 residues. The germline gives CDR1 SGHAT, CDR2 FQNNGV. The V end was cut by 5 bases, the J end by 4 bases, with 11 bases between. The chain's CDR3 is CASSLRWGETQYF. The CDR3 nucleotides are TGTGCCAGCAGCCTACGATGGGGAGAGACCCAGTACTTC.

CDR3 loop: CASSLESRGGTSPLHF. In DNA form, the CDR3 reads TGTGCCAGCAGCTTGGAAAGTCGCGGCGGGACTTCACCCCTCCACTTT. The genes are TRBV5-5 and TRBJ1-6, with a weak D call TRBD1 (5 bases). V lost 0 bases, J lost 9 bases, and 16 bases lay in between. The CDR3 extends over 16 amino acids. CDR1 and CDR2 (germline): SGHKS, YYEKEE (reference sequence).

The V and J genes are TRBV10-3 and TRBJ1-2; 7 nucleotides align to TRBD1. Germline V CDR1 and CDR2: ENHRY, SYGVKD. This CDR3 is built from 14 residues. Trimming cost V 3 bases and J 5 bases; bases outside gene matches: 6. In nucleotides, the CDR3 is TGTGCCATCAGTGATCCGGGACAGCTGTATGGCTACACCTTC. Protein sequence: CAISDPGQLYGYTF.

V is TRBV20-1 and J is TRBJ2-1, with D perhaps TRBD1 (6 bases). V dropped 3 bases and J dropped 9 bases, with 12 bases sitting between them. The CDR3 covers 12 residues. CDR1 and CDR2 (germline): DFQATT, SNEGSKA (reference sequence). As DNA, the CDR3 is TGCAGTGCTAGGTCCTCAGGGGCTGAGCAGTTCTTC. Its translation is CSARSSGAEQFF.

This chain links TRBV7-2 with TRBJ2-3, with D unclear. Germline loops: CDR1 SGHTA, CDR2 FQGNSA. The length of the CDR3 is 13 residues. V dropped 8 bases and J dropped 2 bases, with 11 bases sitting between them. CDR3 in amino acids: CASGDTTTDTQYF. The CDR3, as DNA: TGTGCCAGCGGAGACACAACCACAGATACGCAGTATTTT.

This sequence joins TRBV3-1 and TRBJ2-1; 8 bases map to TRBD2. The CDR3 spans 16 residues. Germline V CDR1 and CDR2: LGHDT, YNNKEL (reference sequence). The J segment lost 4 bases and the V segment lost 2 bases, leaving 7 bases of the junction unmatched. The CDR3 DNA sequence: TGTGCCAGCAGCCAAATAATAGCGGGGCCATACAATGAGCAGTTCTTC. Translation: CASSQIIAGPYNEQFF.

This clonotype was counted between two and nine times. The rearrangement links TRBV12-3 or TRBV12-4 to TRBJ2-3; 9 positions match TRBD2. The CDR3 has 18 residues. V lost 6 bases and J lost 0; bases outside the gene matches: 13. CDR3 in DNA: TGTGCCAGCAGCCCCCCGCGTGGCGGGGGGGGTAGCACAGATACGCAGTATTTT. This codes for CASSPPRGGGGSTDTQYF.

The V call is TRBV20-1, the J call TRBJ1-1, with unresolved D. Trimming left V 1 base short and J 10 bases short, with 10 bases between. The CDR3 is 11 amino acids. Per the germline V gene, CDR1 is DFQATT and CDR2 is SNEGSKA (reference sequence). CDR3 region: CSARGVGRAFF. DNA for the CDR3: TGCAGTGCTAGAGGGGTCGGAAGAGCTTTCTTT.